This T cell receptor (beta chain) appears in the sequencing data of a study of OX40 agonist ivuxolimab in advanced cancers. In the study overall: Aged about 20 to 85 with a mean of approximately 57 years, they were around 83% male. The eligibility criteria allowed prior anti-PD-1, anti-PD-L1 or anti-CTLA-4 therapy, and 30% to 40% had some.

On this clone itself: Its target is not known.

Study results and limitations: The study observed clonal expansion of CD4+ and CD8+ blood T cells by week 6 at 0.1 to 3.0 mg/kg.

Autoimmune disease history or systemic immunosuppression barred patients. Clones were sequenced by immunoSEQ multiplex PCR, and TCRdb holds only the in-frame ones, with some missing. The sample holds about 48,000 clones, around 90% seen once. The sequenced sample was CD4+ or CD8+ T cells sorted from blood, obtained in a trial of the OX40 agonist ivuxolimab. This clonotype was sampled from an adult with an advanced solid tumor such as melanoma, head and neck, liver or kidney cancer.

The CDR3 DNA is TGTGCCAGCAGCTCCGATCTAGCGGGGGGGATCTTCCACCTCGAGCAGTACTTC. Its translation: CASSSDLAGGIFHLEQYF. This rearrangement joins TRBV7-2 to TRBJ2-7, with TRBD2 matching over 12 bases. The CDR3 totals 18 residues. Germline-derived CDR1 and CDR2 are SGHTA and FQGNSA. Germline trimming cut 4 bases from V and 6 bases from J; bases unmatched to any gene: 16.